These 5 T cell receptor beta chains were sequenced from one sample in a study of OX40 agonist ivuxolimab in advanced cancers. Libraries were prepared by immunoSEQ multiplex PCR; TCRdb keeps only in-frame clonotypes and omits some of them. This sample has around 76,000 clones; around 82% occur once, and the top ten carry approximately 5%. The sample in question was CD4+ or CD8+ T cells sorted from blood, obtained in a trial of the OX40 agonist ivuxolimab. The source of these receptors is an adult with an advanced solid tumor such as melanoma, head and neck, liver or kidney cancer.

V gene TRBV30 combines with J gene TRBJ2-2; tentative D call: TRBD1 (5 bases). Germline V gene data show CDR1 as GTSNPN and CDR2 as SVGIG (reference sequence). V was shortened by 0 bases and J by 2 bases, with 13 bases between the two germline ends. This CDR3 has 16 amino acids. Here the CDR3 reads CAWSVFWQGNTGELFF. CDR3 DNA sequence: TGTGCCTGGAGTGTATTTTGGCAGGGAAACACCGGGGAGCTGTTTTTT.

The chain carries TRBV6-5 and TRBJ1-1; 7 bases match TRBD1. CDR3 length equals 13 residues. CDR1 MNHEY and CDR2 SVGAGI come from the germline V gene. The V segment lost 4 bases and the J segment 1 base; nucleotides outside the gene matches: 0. The CDR3 nucleotides are TGTGCCAGCAGTTGGGACAGGAACACTGAAGCTTTCTTT. Its protein is CASSWDRNTEAFF.

This chain connects TRBV30 to TRBJ2-3; TRBD2 matches at 10 bases. The germline V gene encodes CDR1 GTSNPN and CDR2 SVGIG (reference sequence). The V gene end was trimmed by 3 bases and the J gene end by 4 bases; junction bases not matched to a gene: 4. The CDR3 contains 14 residues. The CDR3 protein is CAWRPSGSPDTQYF. The CDR3 nucleotides read TGTGCCTGGAGACCTAGCGGGAGCCCAGATACGCAGTATTTT.

The chain uses TRBV11-2 and TRBJ2-7; 8 bases map to TRBD2. This CDR3 has 15 residues. Unmatched junction bases numbered 9, after V lost 5 bases and J lost 3 bases. In germline, CDR1 is SGHAT, CDR2 FQNNGV. The CDR3 nucleotides are TGTGCCAGCAGCATGAGACTAGCGTGGGACTACGAGCAGTACTTC. Its translation is CASSMRLAWDYEQYF.

The chain links TRBV6-5 to TRBJ2-3, with a tentative D call TRBD1 (6 bases). This CDR3 comprises 14 residues. The germline CDR1 and CDR2 sequences are MNHEY and SVGAGI. Trimming cost V 0 bases and J 10 bases, with 14 bases left between them. CDR3 sequence reads: CASSYSRSQGPQYF. The CDR3 coding sequence is TGTGCCAGCAGTTACTCGAGGTCTCAGGGGCCGCAGTATTTT.